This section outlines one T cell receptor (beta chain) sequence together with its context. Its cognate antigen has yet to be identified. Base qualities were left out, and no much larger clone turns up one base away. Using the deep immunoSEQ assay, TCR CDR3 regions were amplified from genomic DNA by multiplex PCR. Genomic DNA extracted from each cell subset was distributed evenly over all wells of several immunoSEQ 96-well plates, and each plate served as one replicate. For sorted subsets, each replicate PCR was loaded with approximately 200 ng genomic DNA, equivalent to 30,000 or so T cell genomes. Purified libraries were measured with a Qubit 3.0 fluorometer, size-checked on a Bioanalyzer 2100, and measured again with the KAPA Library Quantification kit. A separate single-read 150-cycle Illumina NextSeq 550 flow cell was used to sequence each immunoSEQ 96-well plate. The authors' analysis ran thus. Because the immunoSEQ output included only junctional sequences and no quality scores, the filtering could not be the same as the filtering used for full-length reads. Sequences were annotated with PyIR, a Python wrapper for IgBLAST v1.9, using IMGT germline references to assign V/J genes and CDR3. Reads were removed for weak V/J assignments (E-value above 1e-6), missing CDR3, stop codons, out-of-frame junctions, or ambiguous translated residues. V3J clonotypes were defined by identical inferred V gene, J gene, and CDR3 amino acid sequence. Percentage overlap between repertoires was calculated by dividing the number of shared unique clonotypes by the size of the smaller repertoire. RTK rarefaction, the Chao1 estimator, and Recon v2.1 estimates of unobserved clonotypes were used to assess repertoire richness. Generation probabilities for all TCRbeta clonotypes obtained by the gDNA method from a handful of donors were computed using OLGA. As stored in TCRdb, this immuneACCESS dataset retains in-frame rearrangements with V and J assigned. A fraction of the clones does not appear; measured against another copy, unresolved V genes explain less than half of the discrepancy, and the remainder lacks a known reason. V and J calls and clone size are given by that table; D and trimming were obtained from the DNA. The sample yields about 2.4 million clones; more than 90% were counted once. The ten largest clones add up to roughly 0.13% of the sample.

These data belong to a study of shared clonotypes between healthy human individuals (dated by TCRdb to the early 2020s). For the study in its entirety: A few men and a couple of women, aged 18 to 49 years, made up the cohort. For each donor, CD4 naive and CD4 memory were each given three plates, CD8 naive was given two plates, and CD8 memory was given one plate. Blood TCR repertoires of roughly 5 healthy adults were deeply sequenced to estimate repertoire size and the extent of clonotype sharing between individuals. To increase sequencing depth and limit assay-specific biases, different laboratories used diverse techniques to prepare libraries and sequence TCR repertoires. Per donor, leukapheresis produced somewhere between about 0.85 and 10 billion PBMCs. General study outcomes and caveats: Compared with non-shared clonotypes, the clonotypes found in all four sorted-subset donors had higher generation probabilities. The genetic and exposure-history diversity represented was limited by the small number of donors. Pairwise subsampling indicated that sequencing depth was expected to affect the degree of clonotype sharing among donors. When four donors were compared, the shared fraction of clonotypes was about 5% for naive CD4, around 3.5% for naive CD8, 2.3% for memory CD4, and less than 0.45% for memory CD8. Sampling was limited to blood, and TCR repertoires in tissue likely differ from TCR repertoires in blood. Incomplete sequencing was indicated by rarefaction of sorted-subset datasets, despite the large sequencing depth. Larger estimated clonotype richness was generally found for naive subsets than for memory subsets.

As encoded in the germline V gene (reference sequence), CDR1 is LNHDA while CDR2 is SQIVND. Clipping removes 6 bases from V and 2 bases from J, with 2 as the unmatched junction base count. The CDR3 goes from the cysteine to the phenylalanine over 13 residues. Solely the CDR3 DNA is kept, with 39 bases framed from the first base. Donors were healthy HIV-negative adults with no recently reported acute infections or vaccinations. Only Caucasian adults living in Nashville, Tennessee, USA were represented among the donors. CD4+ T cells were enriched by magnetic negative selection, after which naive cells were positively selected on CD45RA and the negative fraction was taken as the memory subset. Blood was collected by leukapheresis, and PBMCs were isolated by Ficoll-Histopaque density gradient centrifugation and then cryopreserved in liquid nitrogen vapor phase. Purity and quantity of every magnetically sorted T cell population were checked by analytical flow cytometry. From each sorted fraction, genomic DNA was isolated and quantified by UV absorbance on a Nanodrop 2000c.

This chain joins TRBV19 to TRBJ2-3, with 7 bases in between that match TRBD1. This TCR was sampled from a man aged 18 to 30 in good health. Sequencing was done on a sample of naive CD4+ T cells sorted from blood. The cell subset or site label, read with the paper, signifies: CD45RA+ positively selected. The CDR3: CASRTGNTDTQYF. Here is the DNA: TGTGCCAGTAGGACAGGGAACACAGATACGCAGTATTTT. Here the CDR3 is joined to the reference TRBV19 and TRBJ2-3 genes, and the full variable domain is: DGGITQSPKYLFRKEGQNVTLSCEQNLNHDAMYWYRQDPGQGLRLIYYSQIVNDFQKGDIAEGYSVSREKKESFPLTVTSAQKNPTAFYLCASRTGNTDTQYFGPGTRLTVL.